This is a list of T cell receptor beta chains from one sample in a study of blood T cell repertoires in COVID-19. Some clones are missing from TCRdb's copy, which holds only in-frame ones; the method was immunoSEQ multiplex PCR. The sample gives roughly 6,300 clones, 75% to 90% of which show up once; almost 4.5% is in the top ten. Input material: peripheral blood. These receptors were obtained from a man at least 80 years old with active COVID-19. Both conserved end residues are part of each CDR3. Fields, in order: V gene, J gene, clone size, D gene, CDR3 DNA, CDR3 protein. D genes are given only for firm matches. Size is omitted from some rows. Given values are once, few, many or a class for expanded clones.

v_gene: TRBV5-1
j_gene: TRBJ2-7
abundance: NA
d_gene: NA
CDR3nt: TGCGCCAGCAGCTCGATAGGACAGAGCTCCTACGAGCAGTACTTC
CDR3aa: CASSSIGQSSYEQYF

v_gene: TRBV12-3/TRBV12-4
j_gene: TRBJ2-3
abundance: NA
d_gene: NA
CDR3nt: TGTGCCAGCAGCATAGACAGATATACGCAGTATTTT
CDR3aa: CASSIDRYTQYF

v_gene: TRBV12-3/TRBV12-4
j_gene: TRBJ2-2
abundance: medium-sized
d_gene: NA
CDR3nt: TGTGCCAGCAGTTTTCACGGGGAGCTGTTTTTT
CDR3aa: CASSFHGELFF

v_gene: TRBV7-6
j_gene: TRBJ2-7
abundance: NA
d_gene: NA
CDR3nt: TGTGCCAGCAGCTTAGGTCCTCTCTCCGAGCAGTACTTC
CDR3aa: CASSLGPLSEQYF

v_gene: TRBV10-2
j_gene: TRBJ2-2
abundance: NA
d_gene: TRBD2
CDR3nt: TGCGCCAGGGCTTTGACCTCCGCTAGCGGGAGGTACACCGGGGAGCTGTTTTTT
CDR3aa: CARALTSASGRYTGELFF

v_gene: TRBV6-1
j_gene: TRBJ2-1
abundance: NA
d_gene: NA
CDR3nt: TGTGCCAGCAGTTTTATTTCCTACAATGAGCAGTTCTTC
CDR3aa: CASSFISYNEQFF

v_gene: TRBV7-9
j_gene: TRBJ2-1
abundance: NA
d_gene: TRBD2
CDR3nt: TGTGCCAGCAGCAAGGGGATTGGGGGAGGGCCTATGGATGAGCAGTTCTTC
CDR3aa: CASSKGIGGGPMDEQFF

v_gene: TRBV28
j_gene: TRBJ1-2
abundance: NA
d_gene: NA
CDR3nt: TGTGCCAGCAGGCCTTCACTGGGCCCGGGGGTAGGCTACACCTTC
CDR3aa: CASRPSLGPGVGYTF

v_gene: TRBV5-1
j_gene: TRBJ1-3
abundance: NA
d_gene: NA
CDR3nt: TGCGCCAGCAGTGTTACGGGAGAAGGAAACACCATATATTTT
CDR3aa: CASSVTGEGNTIYF

v_gene: TRBV5-5
j_gene: TRBJ2-2
abundance: NA
d_gene: TRBD1
CDR3nt: TGTGCCAGCAGCTTAGGACAGGGGGCTCTTAACACCGGGGAGCTGTTTTTT
CDR3aa: CASSLGQGALNTGELFF

v_gene: TRBV24-1
j_gene: TRBJ2-5
abundance: NA
d_gene: NA
CDR3nt: TGTGCCACCAGTGATTGGACAGACCAAGAGACCCAGTACTTC
CDR3aa: CATSDWTDQETQYF